These 7 T cell receptor beta chains came from one sample sequenced in a study of technical replicates of blood from a few donors. The data were produced by immunoSEQ multiplex PCR, yet TCRdb's version contains in-frame clones alone and is incomplete. The sample records 95,000 to 100,000 clones, 90% to 96% being singletons. Sequenced sample: T cells isolated from PBMCs. Every receptor here comes from a human donor in good health.

The chain uses TRBV2 and TRBJ2-4, with TRBD1 identical over 8 bases. Germline CDR1 is SNHLY and CDR2 is FYNNEI. The CDR3 has 15 residues. V was clipped by 4 bases and J by 3 bases; unmatched bases: 5. The CDR3 loop is CASSGGTGIKNIQYF. CDR3 coding DNA: TGTGCCAGCAGTGGTGGGACAGGAATCAAAAACATTCAGTACTTC.

The chain is built from TRBV11-3 and TRBJ2-2; 8 nucleotides agree with TRBD1. CDR1 and CDR2 (germline): SGHNT, YENEEA. Losses at the gene ends were 5 bases for V and 0 bases for J; bases not matched to a gene: 5. The CDR3 length is 16 residues. CDR3 sequence: CASSLDRGANTGELFF. CDR3 DNA sequence: TGTGCCAGCAGCCTCGACAGGGGAGCGAACACCGGGGAGCTGTTTTTT.

Only one count was recorded for this clone. The chain combines TRBV4-1 with TRBJ2-1; 11 bases map to TRBD2. J lost 6 bases, V lost 4 bases, and 5 bases had no gene match. Per germline, CDR1 MGHRA and CDR2 YSYEKL. The CDR3 has 15 residues. CDR3 sequence (DNA): TGCGCCAGCAGCCCGGGACTAGCGGATTCCAATGAGCAGTTCTTC. This translates into CASSPGLADSNEQFF.

The rearrangement links TRBV30 to TRBJ2-5, with 8 nucleotides matching TRBD1. Trimming at V came to 3 bases and at J to 4 bases, leaving 10 bases not matched to a gene. The V gene's germline CDR1 is GTSNPN and CDR2 SVGIG (reference sequence). The CDR3 covers 15 residues. The CDR3 DNA reads TGTGCCTGGAGCCCCGGGACAGGAATCGGAGAGACCCAGTACTTC. Translated, it gives CAWSPGTGIGETQYF.

V usage is TRBV19 and J usage is TRBJ1-2; weak D call: TRBD1 (5 bases). V dropped 2 bases and J dropped 5 bases, with 6 bases sitting between them. Germline V gene data show CDR1 as LNHDA and CDR2 as SQIVND (reference sequence). The CDR3 length is 12 residues. Here the CDR3 DNA reads TGTGCCAGTAGTATACAGGGTTATGGCTACACCTTC. The encoded protein is CASSIQGYGYTF.

The chain has TRBV2 and TRBJ2-2; D remains unclear. Germline V gene lookup returns CDR1 SNHLY and CDR2 FYNNEI. The germline V and J ends were trimmed by 3 bases and 6 bases, with 8 bases remaining between them. The CDR3 covers 13 residues. Here the CDR3 DNA reads TGTGCCAGCAGTGATAATCAGGCCGGGGAGCTGTTTTTT. It codes for CASSDNQAGELFF.

This chain uses TRBV5-1 with TRBJ2-7; 8 nucleotides align to TRBD2. V shed 2 bases, J shed 3 bases, and the junction held 1 base outside the gene matches. The CDR3 runs 13 residues. Germline V gene sequence: CDR1 SGHRS, CDR2 YFSETQ. The CDR3 sequence is CASSFTSGYEQYF. In nucleotides, the CDR3 is TGCGCCAGCAGCTTTACTAGCGGCTACGAGCAGTACTTC.